This TCR beta chain is drawn from a study of cytomegalovirus exposure and HLA in healthy donors. Regarding the study as a whole: A later analysis found TCR association rates differed by HLA locus, highest for DRB1 and lowest for HLA-C.

PCR used 60 Vbeta primers and 13 Jbeta primers. Assay: immunoSEQ multiplex PCR; the TCRdb copy retains only in-frame clones and omits some. The sample carries fewer than 95,000 clones, 73% recorded once. A note on this clone: Its specificity is not known.

V lost 2 bases, J lost 5 bases, and 10 bases lay in between. Germline assignment: CDR1 SGDLS and CDR2 YYNGEE. The CDR3 length is 13 residues. The donors were healthy bone marrow donors. Sequenced input: PBMCs. This chain uses TRBV9 with TRBJ1-1; D uncertain. This TCR was sampled from a woman aged 40 to 50 in good health and CMV-seropositive. The CDR3, as DNA: TGTGCCAGCAGCGTGTCCGGGGATACTGAAGCTTTCTTT. This encodes CASSVSGDTEAFF.